This entry is about one TCR beta chain. Its antigen is unknown. Germline lookup yields CDR1 LGHDT and CDR2 YNNKEL (reference sequence). With V trimmed by 1 base and J by 3 bases, 2 bases remained unmatched. The CDR3 is made up of 15 amino acids. This sample is part of a study of identical twins. Study-wide results and caveats: For zero-insertion analyses, partial confounding could come from invariant MAIT and iNKT cells. Without tracking the same donors, conclusions rested on cross-sectional statistical analysis.

Template switching added a universal primer site; cDNA carried unique molecular identifiers. A single record per CDR3 protein comes from TCRdb applying MiXCR to the 5' RACE reads. The repertoire consists of about 890,000 distinct CDR3 sequences, with approximately 13% occurring once and the leading ten covering around 1.5%. These same data were also listed under a study on yellow fever vaccine responses in identical twins. That study reports: Twins showed a vaccine T cell response that reportedly seemed partly convergent, partly personalized.

The chain has TRBV3-1 and TRBJ2-7; TRBD2 aligns across 11 bases. The sequenced material came from PBMCs. This sequence originates from a woman between 18 and 30 years old in good health. CDR3 amino acids: CASSQGLAGIYEQYV. CDR3 nucleotide sequence: TGTGCCAGCAGCCAAGGACTAGCGGGGATCTACGAGCAGTACGTC.